This TCR beta chain was captured in a study of blood T cell repertoires in COVID-19. Across the study: Researchers got acute and convalescent COVID-19 samples from the United States, Italy and Spain. T cells, B-cell-depleted T cells, or PBMCs provided the cDNA or gDNA that served as material.

From germline, CDR1 is KGHDR and CDR2 SFDVKD. V lost 4 bases, J lost 4 bases, and 5 bases stayed unmatched. This CDR3 contains 15 residues. Original processing methods: The assay estimated nucleated cells by amplifying reference gene primers. The repertoire was sequenced with immunoSEQ multiplex PCR; TCRdb's copy has only in-frame clones and lacks some. The V and J calls and the clone size are those of that table, but D and trimming were determined from the DNA. This table has fewer than 200,000 clones, roughly 81% appearing once. V is TRBV24-1 and J is TRBJ2-2; 7 positions agree with TRBD2. The sequence was obtained from a man aged 35-49 years with acute or convalescent COVID-19. Sequencing input: peripheral blood. CDR3 in amino acids: CATSEAGSSTGELFF. The CDR3 DNA sequence: TGTGCCACCAGTGAAGCGGGGAGTTCCACCGGGGAGCTGTTTTTT.